The clone carrying this TCR beta chain has a single count. CDR1 MNHNY and CDR2 SVGAGI come from the germline V gene (reference sequence). Trimming pared 5 bases from V and 0 bases from J, leaving 5 bases between. This CDR3 has 13 residues. This record belongs to a study of cytomegalovirus exposure and HLA in healthy donors. 60 Vbeta and 13 Jbeta primers were used in PCR. TCRdb's table, derived via immunoSEQ multiplex PCR, lists solely in-frame clones and lacks some. Of 150,000 or so clones detected, just under 80% appear once; the ten largest clones hold 1%. J is TRBJ1-3 and V is TRBV6-6, with D uncertain. Sequencing used PBMCs. This TCR was sampled from a woman aged 45-59 years in good health and CMV-seropositive. The CDR3 here is CASSLSSGNTIYF. DNA of the CDR3: TGTGCCAGCAGTCTCTCCTCTGGAAACACCATATATTTT.